The 24 T cell receptor beta chains below were found in one sample sequenced in a study of OX40 agonist ivuxolimab in advanced cancers. Some clones are missing from TCRdb's copy, which holds only in-frame ones; the method was immunoSEQ multiplex PCR. The table lists about 79,000 clones, about nine tenths of them singletons. Sequencing used CD4+ or CD8+ T cells sorted from blood, obtained in a trial of the OX40 agonist ivuxolimab. The source is an adult with an advanced solid tumor such as melanoma, head and neck, liver or kidney cancer.

This clone was counted between two and nine times. V usage is TRBV29-1 and J usage is TRBJ1-5; TRBD1 agrees at 7 bases. Trimming took 6 bases from V and 3 from J; bases not matched to a gene: 5. CDR1 SQVTM and CDR2 ANQGSEA come from the germline V gene. The CDR3 is 13 residues long. The CDR3 nucleotides are TGCAGCGTGAGGCAGGGGGTCAATCAGCCCCAGCATTTT. Its translation is CSVRQGVNQPQHF.

This chain joins TRBV4-3 and TRBJ2-1; D is unclear. The germline V and J ends were trimmed by 4 bases and 6 bases, with 13 bases remaining between them. CDR1 is LGHNA, CDR2 YSLEER, per germline. This CDR3 has 14 residues. CDR3 sequence reads: CASSLRSTINEQFF. CDR3 DNA: TGCGCCAGCAGCCTCCGGTCTACTATCAATGAGCAGTTCTTC.

The rearrangement links TRBV27 to TRBJ2-2; 8 positions match TRBD2. The CDR3 spans 17 residues. CDR1 is MNHEY, CDR2 SMNVEV, per germline (reference sequence). The V gene end was trimmed by 1 base and the J gene end by 7 bases; junction bases not matched to a gene: 11. This CDR3 reads CASSLYGGRRVVGELFF. The CDR3, as DNA: TGTGCCAGCAGTTTATATGGCGGGAGGAGGGTTGTCGGGGAGCTGTTTTTT.

The chain uses TRBV18 and TRBJ1-2; D uncertain. CDR3 length: 13 residues. With 4 bases removed from V and 6 bases from J, the gap between germline ends came to 12 bases. Germline V lookup: CDR1 KGHSH, CDR2 LQKENI. CDR3 coding DNA: TGTGCCAGCTCACTCGGGCAAAGCGATGGCTACACCTTC. Translation gives CASSLGQSDGYTF.

The genes are TRBV7-3 and TRBJ1-3; D unclear. Trimming removed 2 bases from V and 2 bases from J, with 16 bases in between. The CDR3 is made up of 17 amino acids. CDR1 is SGHTA and CDR2 is FQGTGA in the germline V gene. CDR3: CASSLGPGIVTGNTIYF. In nucleotides, the CDR3 is TGTGCCAGCAGCTTAGGTCCCGGGATTGTTACTGGAAACACCATATATTTT.

This clone has a single count. The chain has TRBV11-1 and TRBJ2-4, with D perhaps matching TRBD2 (6 bases). Trimming removed 5 bases from V and 5 bases from J, with 19 bases in between. This CDR3 has 16 amino acids. The germline gives CDR1 SGHAT, CDR2 FQDESV (reference sequence). CDR3 in amino acids: CASSPRGVSGQNIQYF. For the CDR3, the DNA is TGTGCCAGCAGCCCCCGCGGGGTATCGGGGCAAAACATTCAGTACTTC.

The chain joins TRBV10-3 to TRBJ2-7; 12 bases are shared with TRBD2. This CDR3 region has 12 residues. Germline V gives CDR1 ENHRY, CDR2 SYGVKD. The V segment lost 10 bases and the J segment 6 bases; nucleotides outside the gene matches: 4. CDR3 nucleotides: TGTGCCACTAGCGGGAGGGCCCTCGAGCAGTACTTC. Translating it yields CATSGRALEQYF.

The CDR3 DNA is TGTGCCACCAGCGGGGGGGGACAGGGGCGCAGCTACACCTTC. This gives the protein CATSGGGQGRSYTF. V usage is TRBV15 and J usage is TRBJ1-2, with TRBD1 matching 10 bases. Unmatched junction bases numbered 9, after V lost 5 bases and J lost 9 bases. CDR1 LNHNV and CDR2 YYDKDF come from the germline V gene (reference sequence). This CDR3 contains 14 residues.

This chain joins TRBV30 and TRBJ2-1; 15 bases are shared with TRBD2. The CDR3 contains 16 residues. V trimming: 0 bases; J trimming: 7 bases; junction bases outside the gene matches: 4. CDR1 is GTSNPN, CDR2 SVGIG, per germline (reference sequence). CDR3 DNA sequence: TGTGCCTGGAGTGTAGGACTAGCGGGAGGGGGGAATGAGCAGTTCTTC. Protein: CAWSVGLAGGGNEQFF. Drawing the rest from reference TRBV30 and TRBJ2-1, the complete variable domain is SQTIHQWPATLVQPVGSPLSLECTVEGTSNPNLYWYRQAAGRGLQLLFYSVGIGQISSEVPQNLSASRPQDRQFILSSKKLLLSDSGFYLCAWSVGLAGGGNEQFFGPGTRLTVL.

The rearrangement links TRBV9 to TRBJ2-7; D gene unclear. V lost 7 bases, J lost 0 bases, and 11 bases lay in between. Germline V gene data show CDR1 as SGDLS and CDR2 as YYNGEE. The CDR3 contains 13 residues. CDR3 nucleotides: TGTGCCAGCCGGCCCTCAGGCTCCTACGAGCAGTACTTC. This translates into CASRPSGSYEQYF. Drawing the rest from reference TRBV9 and TRBJ2-7, the complete variable domain is DSGVTQTPKHLITATGQRVTLRCSPRSGDLSVYWYQQSLDQGLQFLIQYYNGEERAKGNILERFSAQQFPDLHSELNLSSLELGDSALYFCASRPSGSYEQYFGPGTRLTVT.

The rearrangement joins TRBV19 to TRBJ2-1; D ambiguous. V was pared by 2 bases and J by 7 bases, with 12 bases between. This CDR3 has 14 amino acids. Germline assignment: CDR1 LNHDA and CDR2 SQIVND (reference sequence). CDR3 nucleotides: TGTGCCAGTAGTATATACTCTTCTGTGAATGAGCAGTTCTTC. Its translation is CASSIYSSVNEQFF.

The chain recombines TRBV7-9 with TRBJ1-2; a possible D gene is TRBD1 (6 bases). V was shortened by 5 bases and J by 4 bases, with 14 bases between the two germline ends. The CDR3 is 14 residues long. Germline V gene data show CDR1 as SEHNR and CDR2 as FQNEAQ (reference sequence). The CDR3 bases are TGTGCCAGCAGCCCCTCTGGACAGTCCTATGGCTACACCTTC. Its translation is CASSPSGQSYGYTF. Combining the CDR3 with reference TRBV7-9 and TRBJ1-2 gives the whole variable domain DTGVSQNPRHKITKRGQNVTFRCDPISEHNRLYWYRQTLGQGPEFLTYFQNEAQLEKSRLLSDRFSAERPKGSFSTLEIQRTEQGDSAMYLCASSPSGQSYGYTFGSGTRLTVV.

V usage is TRBV7-2 and J usage is TRBJ2-3, with 10 bases aligning to TRBD2. The CDR3 covers 14 residues. The V gene's germline CDR1 is SGHTA and CDR2 FQGNSA. With V trimmed by 4 bases and J by 3 bases, 1 base remained unmatched. The CDR3 sequence is CASSWTSGTDTQYF. The CDR3 nucleotides are TGTGCCAGCAGCTGGACTAGCGGAACAGATACGCAGTATTTT.

V is TRBV19 and J is TRBJ1-2, with D unresolved. V was clipped by 3 bases and J by 1 base, with 6 bases between them. Germline CDR1 is LNHDA and CDR2 is SQIVND (reference sequence). The CDR3 covers 13 residues. CDR3 in amino acids: CASSIELNYGYTF. In DNA form, the CDR3 reads TGTGCCAGTAGTATTGAGCTTAACTATGGCTACACCTTC.

The genes are TRBV10-3 and TRBJ1-2; TRBD1 might be the D (5 bases). The V and J ends lost 7 bases and 8 bases respectively, with 23 bases between them. The germline V gene has CDR1 ENHRY and CDR2 SYGVKD. The CDR3 sequence is 15 residues long. This CDR3 is CAINGIGETGSGYTF. DNA for the CDR3: TGTGCCATCAACGGCATCGGCGAAACAGGTAGCGGCTACACCTTC.

The chain couples TRBV19 to TRBJ2-7; the match to TRBD2 covers 10 bases. The length of the CDR3 is 14 residues. The trim removed 3 bases at V and 6 bases at J, leaving 5 bases unmatched. Looked up from germline, CDR1 is LNHDA and CDR2 is SQIVND (reference sequence). The CDR3 spells CASSMILAGGEQYF. DNA of the CDR3: TGTGCCAGTAGTATGATTTTAGCGGGAGGCGAGCAGTACTTC.

The rearrangement uses TRBV28 and TRBJ1-5; no clear D gene. The CDR3 sequence is 12 residues long. The V end was cut by 2 bases, the J end by 9 bases, with 8 bases between. Per germline, CDR1 MDHEN and CDR2 SYDVKM. The CDR3 DNA sequence: TGTGCCAGCAGTTTAGAGGCGCCGCCCCAGCATTTT. Translated, it gives CASSLEAPPQHF.

This clone has a single count. This chain connects TRBV19 to TRBJ2-1; TRBD1 matches 7 bases. The CDR3 spans 14 residues. With V trimmed by 4 bases and J by 8 bases, 8 bases remained unmatched. The germline V gene has CDR1 LNHDA and CDR2 SQIVND (reference sequence). The CDR3 loop reads CASSTWTGRYEQFF. The CDR3 bases are TGTGCCAGTAGTACTTGGACAGGTCGCTATGAGCAGTTCTTC.

This chain connects TRBV7-3 to TRBJ2-1; 7 bases agree with TRBD2. Unmatched junction bases numbered 5, after V lost 0 bases and J lost 6 bases. In germline, CDR1 is SGHTA, CDR2 FQGTGA. The CDR3 spans 15 residues. As DNA, the CDR3 is TGTGCCAGCAGCTTAACAGCGGGGATACCCAATGAGCAGTTCTTC. Encoded protein: CASSLTAGIPNEQFF.

The chain joins TRBV28 to TRBJ1-2, with TRBD1 as a possible D gene (5 bases). Germline V gene lookup returns CDR1 MDHEN and CDR2 SYDVKM. The CDR3 runs 14 residues. V was clipped by 5 bases and J by 6 bases, with 16 bases between them. CDR3 amino acids: CASSPPQGFDGYTF. CDR3 DNA sequence: TGTGCCAGCAGTCCCCCTCAGGGATTCGATGGCTACACCTTC.

This sequence joins TRBV7-2 and TRBJ2-3, with TRBD2 matching 7 bases. V gave up 1 base and J gave up 2 bases; unmatched junction bases: 3. This CDR3 is built from 15 residues. Germline-derived CDR1 and CDR2 are SGHTA and FQGNSA. The CDR3 sequence: CASSLGGSPTDTQYF. The CDR3 nucleotides read TGTGCCAGCAGCTTAGGCGGGAGTCCCACAGATACGCAGTATTTT. Filled out from reference TRBV7-2 and TRBJ2-3, the complete variable domain reads GAGVSQSPSNKVTEKGKDVELRCDPISGHTALYWYRQSLGQGLEFLIYFQGNSAPDKSGLPSDRFSAERTGGSVSTLTIQRTQQEDSAVYLCASSLGGSPTDTQYFGPGTRLTVL.

The chain combines TRBV7-2 with TRBJ2-3, with D hard to call. CDR3 length: 13 residues. Germline CDR1 SGHTA, CDR2 FQGNSA. Trimming cost V 5 bases and J 2 bases, with 8 bases left between them. The DNA for the CDR3 is TGTGCCAGCAGCCTCGAAGTCACAGATACGCAGTATTTT. Translated: CASSLEVTDTQYF.

V usage is TRBV10-2 and J usage is TRBJ2-1, with 7 bases matching TRBD1. The CDR3 is made up of 13 amino acids. The germline CDR1 and CDR2 sequences are WSHSY and SAAADI. Losses at the gene ends were 6 bases for V and 7 bases for J; bases not matched to a gene: 6. CDR3 region: CASRETGSNEQFF. The DNA for the CDR3 is TGCGCCAGCAGGGAGACAGGGAGTAATGAGCAGTTCTTC.

The J gene is TRBJ1-5, the V gene TRBV18, with D perhaps TRBD1 (6 bases). The CDR3 loop spans 16 amino acids. V was shortened by 1 base and J by 6 bases, with 16 bases between the two germline ends. In germline, CDR1 is KGHSH, CDR2 LQKENI. The CDR3 region has the DNA TGTGCCAGCTCACCACAGGCAGGGGCGCAAGGTCAGCCCCAGCATTTT. This gives the protein CASSPQAGAQGQPQHF.